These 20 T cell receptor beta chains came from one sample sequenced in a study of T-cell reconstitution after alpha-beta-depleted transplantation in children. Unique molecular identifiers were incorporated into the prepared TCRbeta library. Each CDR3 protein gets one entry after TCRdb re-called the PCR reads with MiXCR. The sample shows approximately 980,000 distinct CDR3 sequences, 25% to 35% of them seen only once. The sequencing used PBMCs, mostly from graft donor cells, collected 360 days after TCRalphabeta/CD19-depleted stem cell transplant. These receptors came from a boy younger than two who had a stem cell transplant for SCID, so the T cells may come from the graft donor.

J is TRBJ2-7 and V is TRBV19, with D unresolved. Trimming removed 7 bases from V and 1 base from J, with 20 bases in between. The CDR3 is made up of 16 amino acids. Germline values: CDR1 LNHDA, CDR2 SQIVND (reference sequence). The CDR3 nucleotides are TGTGCCAGTACCCCTTCTCCTTGGGCAGGATCCTACGAGCAGTACTTC. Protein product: CASTPSPWAGSYEQYF.

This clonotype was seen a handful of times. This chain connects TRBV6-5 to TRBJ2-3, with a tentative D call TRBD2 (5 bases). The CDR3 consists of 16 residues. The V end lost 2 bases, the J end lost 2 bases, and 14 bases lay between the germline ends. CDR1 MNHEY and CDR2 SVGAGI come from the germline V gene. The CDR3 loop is CASSYGSGHTTDTQYF. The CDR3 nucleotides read TGTGCCAGCAGTTACGGGAGTGGGCATACCACAGATACGCAGTATTTT.

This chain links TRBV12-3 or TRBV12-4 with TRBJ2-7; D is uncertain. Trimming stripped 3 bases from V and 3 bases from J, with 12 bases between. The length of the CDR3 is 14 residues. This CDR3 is CASSFRTVNYEQYF. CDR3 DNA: TGTGCCAGCAGTTTTCGGACCGTGAACTACGAGCAGTACTTC.

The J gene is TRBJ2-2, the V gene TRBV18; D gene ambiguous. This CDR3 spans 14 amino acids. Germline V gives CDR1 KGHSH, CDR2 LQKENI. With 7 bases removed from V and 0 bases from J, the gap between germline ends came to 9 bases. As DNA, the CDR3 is TGTGCCAGCTTCCAACTACCGAACACCGGGGAGCTGTTTTTT. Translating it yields CASFQLPNTGELFF.

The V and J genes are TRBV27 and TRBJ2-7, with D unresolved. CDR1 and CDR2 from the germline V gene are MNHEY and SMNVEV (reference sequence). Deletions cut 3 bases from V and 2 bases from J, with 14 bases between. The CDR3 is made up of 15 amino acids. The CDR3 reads CASSFTRAAPYEQYF. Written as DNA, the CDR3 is TGTGCCAGCAGTTTTACCCGGGCAGCACCCTACGAGCAGTACTTC.

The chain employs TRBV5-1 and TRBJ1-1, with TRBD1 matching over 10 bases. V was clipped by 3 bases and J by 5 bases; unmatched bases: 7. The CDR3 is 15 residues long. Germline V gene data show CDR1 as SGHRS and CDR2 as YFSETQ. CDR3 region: CASSWTGGKGTEAFF. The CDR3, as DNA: TGCGCCAGCAGCTGGACAGGGGGGAAAGGGACTGAAGCTTTCTTT.

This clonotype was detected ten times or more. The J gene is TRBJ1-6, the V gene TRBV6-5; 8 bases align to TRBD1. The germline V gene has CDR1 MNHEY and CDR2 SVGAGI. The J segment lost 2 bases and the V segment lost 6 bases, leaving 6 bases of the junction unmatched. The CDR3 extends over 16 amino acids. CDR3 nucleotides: TGTGCCAGCAGACAGGGGGAAGGCCCCTATAATTCACCCCTCCACTTT. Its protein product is CASRQGEGPYNSPLHF.

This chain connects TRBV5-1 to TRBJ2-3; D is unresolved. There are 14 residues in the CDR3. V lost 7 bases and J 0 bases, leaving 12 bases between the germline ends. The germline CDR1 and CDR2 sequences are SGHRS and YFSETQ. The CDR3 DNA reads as TGCGCCAGCGAAGAGTCTACTAGCACAGATACGCAGTATTTT. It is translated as CASEESTSTDTQYF.

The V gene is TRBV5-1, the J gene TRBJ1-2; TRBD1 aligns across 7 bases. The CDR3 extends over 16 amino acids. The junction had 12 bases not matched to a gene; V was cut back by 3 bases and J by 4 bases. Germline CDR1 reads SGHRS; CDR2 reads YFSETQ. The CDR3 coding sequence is TGCGCCAGCAGCTGGGGGACAGTTAGGAGACTCTATGGCTACACCTTC. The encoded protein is CASSWGTVRRLYGYTF.

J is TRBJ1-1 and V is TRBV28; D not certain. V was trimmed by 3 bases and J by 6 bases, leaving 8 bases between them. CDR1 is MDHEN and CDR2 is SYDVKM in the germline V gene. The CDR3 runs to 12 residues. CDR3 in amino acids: CASSFGRSEAFF. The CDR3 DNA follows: TGTGCCAGCAGTTTTGGGCGGTCTGAAGCTTTCTTT.

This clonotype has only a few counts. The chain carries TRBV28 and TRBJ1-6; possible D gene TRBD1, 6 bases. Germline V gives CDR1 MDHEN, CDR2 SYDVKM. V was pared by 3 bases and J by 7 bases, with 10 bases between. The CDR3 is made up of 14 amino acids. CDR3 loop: CASSFRGRNSPLHF. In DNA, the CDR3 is TGTGCCAGCAGTTTCAGGGGTAGGAATTCACCCCTCCACTTT.

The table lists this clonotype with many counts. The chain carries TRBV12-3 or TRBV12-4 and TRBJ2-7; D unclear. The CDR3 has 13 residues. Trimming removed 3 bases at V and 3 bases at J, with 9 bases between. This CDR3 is CASSLRPGYEQYF. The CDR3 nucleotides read TGTGCCAGCAGTTTGCGTCCCGGCTACGAGCAGTACTTC.

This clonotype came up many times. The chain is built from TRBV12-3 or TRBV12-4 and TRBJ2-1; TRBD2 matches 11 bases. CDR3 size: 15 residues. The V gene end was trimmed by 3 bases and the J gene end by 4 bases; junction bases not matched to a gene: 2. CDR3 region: CASSFLAGGYNEQFF. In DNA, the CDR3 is TGTGCCAGCAGTTTCCTAGCGGGGGGATACAATGAGCAGTTCTTC.

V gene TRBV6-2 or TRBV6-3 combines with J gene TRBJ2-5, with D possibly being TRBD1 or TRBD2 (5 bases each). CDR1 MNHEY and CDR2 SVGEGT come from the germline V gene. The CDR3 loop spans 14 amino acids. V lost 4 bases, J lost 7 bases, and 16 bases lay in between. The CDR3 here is CASSFSGLEGTQYF. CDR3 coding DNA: TGTGCCAGCAGTTTTTCAGGGCTAGAGGGGACCCAGTACTTC.

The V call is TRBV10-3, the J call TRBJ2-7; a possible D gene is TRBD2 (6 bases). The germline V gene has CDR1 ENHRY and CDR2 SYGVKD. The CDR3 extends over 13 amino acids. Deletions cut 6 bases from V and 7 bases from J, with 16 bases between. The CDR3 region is CAIREGTPREQYF. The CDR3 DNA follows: TGTGCCATCAGGGAGGGGACCCCTCGGGAGCAGTACTTC.

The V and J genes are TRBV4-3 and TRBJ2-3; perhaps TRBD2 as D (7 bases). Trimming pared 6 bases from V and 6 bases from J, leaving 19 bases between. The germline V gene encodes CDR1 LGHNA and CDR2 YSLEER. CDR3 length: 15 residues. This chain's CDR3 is CASSPFRGAVDTQYF. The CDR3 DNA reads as TGCGCCAGCAGTCCTTTCCGGGGGGCCGTGGATACGCAGTATTTT.

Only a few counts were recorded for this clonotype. The CDR3 DNA is TGTGCCAGCAGTCCACGAAGTTTCGATGAGCAGTTCTTC. This encodes CASSPRSFDEQFF. The rearrangement links TRBV12-3 or TRBV12-4 to TRBJ2-1, with no clear D. V lost 5 bases and J lost 8, with 13 bases in between. The CDR3 is 13 amino acids.

CDR3 residues: CSVAFGGNYGYTF. In nucleotides, the CDR3 is TGCAGCGTCGCGTTTGGTGGCAACTATGGCTACACCTTC. The J gene is TRBJ1-2, the V gene TRBV29-1, with no clear D. CDR3 length: 13 amino acids. The V gene's germline CDR1 is SQVTM and CDR2 ANQGSEA. V was clipped by 6 bases and J by 2 bases, with 13 bases between them.

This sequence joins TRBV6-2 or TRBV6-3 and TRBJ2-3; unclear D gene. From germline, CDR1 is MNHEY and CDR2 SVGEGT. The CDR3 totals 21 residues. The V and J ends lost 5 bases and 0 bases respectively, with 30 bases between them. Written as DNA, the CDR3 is TGTGCCAGCAGTCTCTCCGTTTTGTGGCAGATCCCCACCCTTAGCACAGATACGCAGTATTTT. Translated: CASSLSVLWQIPTLSTDTQYF.

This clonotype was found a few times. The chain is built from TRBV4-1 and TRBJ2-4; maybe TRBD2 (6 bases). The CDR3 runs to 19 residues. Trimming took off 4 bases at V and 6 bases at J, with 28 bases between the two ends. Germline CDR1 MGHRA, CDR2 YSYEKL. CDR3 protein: CASSPKVRTKAGGANIQYF. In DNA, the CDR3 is TGCGCCAGCAGCCCCAAGGTGAGGACCAAGGCCGGCGGGGCAAACATTCAGTACTTC.